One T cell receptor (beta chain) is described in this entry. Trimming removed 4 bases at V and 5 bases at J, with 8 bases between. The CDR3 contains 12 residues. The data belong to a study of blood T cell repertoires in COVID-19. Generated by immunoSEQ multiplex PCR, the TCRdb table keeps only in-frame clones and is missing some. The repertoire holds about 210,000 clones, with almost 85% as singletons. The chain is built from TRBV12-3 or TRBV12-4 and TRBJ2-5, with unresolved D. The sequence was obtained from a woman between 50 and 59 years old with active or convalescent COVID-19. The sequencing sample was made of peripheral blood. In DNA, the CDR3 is TGTGCCAGCAGTTCAGGTGGGGAGACCCAGTACTTC. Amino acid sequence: CASSSGGETQYF.